This T cell receptor (beta chain) appears in the sequencing data of a study of OX40 agonist ivuxolimab in advanced cancers. Study overall: Given to patients was ivuxolimab, an agonistic anti-OX40 (CD134) antibody. Mean age approximately 59 years, range about 23 to 79; 82.7% male.

The table came from immunoSEQ multiplex PCR; TCRdb's copy has only in-frame clones and leaves some out. The sample lists over 60,000 clones; about nine tenths were seen once. Per the germline V gene, CDR1 is LNHNV and CDR2 is YYDKDF (reference sequence). Trimming removed 5 bases at V and 5 bases at J, with 12 bases between. This CDR3 is built from 14 residues. Comments on this clone: The antigen is unknown.

Study results and caveats: Clonal expansion among partial responders at 0.1-3.0 mg/kg ranked near the lowest. Clonal expansion from baseline to week 6 occurred in both CD4+ and CD8+ T cells.

V is TRBV15 and J is TRBJ1-4, with D unclear. The starting material was CD4+ or CD8+ T cells sorted from blood, obtained in a trial of the OX40 agonist ivuxolimab. This TCR derives from an adult with an advanced solid tumor such as melanoma, head and neck, liver or kidney cancer. The CDR3 here is CATSLRTPNEKLFF. The DNA for the CDR3 is TGTGCCACCAGCCTCAGGACCCCCAATGAAAAACTGTTTTTT. Based on the CDR3 plus reference TRBV15 and TRBJ1-4, the full variable domain is DAMVIQNPRYQVTQFGKPVTLSCSQTLNHNVMYWYQQKSSQAPKLLFHYYDKDFNNEADTPDNFQSRRPNTSFCFLDIRSPGLGDTAMYLCATSLRTPNEKLFFGSGTQLSVL.